This is a list of T cell receptor beta chains from one sample in a study of patients and donors after allogeneic stem cell transplantation. A single record per CDR3 protein comes from TCRdb applying MiXCR to the RT-PCR reads. The table has around 160,000 distinct CDR3 sequences, roughly 30% seen once. The specimen sequenced was blood, either unsorted or a sorted T cell fraction (not recorded which). These receptors were obtained from a human donor who was either an allogeneic HSCT recipient or a stem cell or donor lymphocyte infusion donor (not recorded which). It is not recorded whose cells these are; they may come from a transplant donor. Both conserved end residues are part of each CDR3. Fields, in order: D gene, V gene, clone size, J gene, CDR3 DNA, CDR3 protein. The D gene is left open where the match is weak. Size is omitted from some rows. Given values are once, few, many or a class for expanded clones.

d_call: .; v_call: TRBV6-5; clone_size: many; j_call: TRBJ1-3; cdr3_nt: TGTGCCAGCAGTTACTCCGAAGGAAACACCATATATTTT; cdr3_aa: CASSYSEGNTIYF
d_call: .; v_call: TRBV4-3; clone_size: many; j_call: TRBJ1-2; cdr3_nt: TGCGCCAGCAGCCAAGATGGCAGGACCTCTTATGGCTACACCTTC; cdr3_aa: CASSQDGRTSYGYTF
d_call: .; v_call: TRBV7-9; clone_size: many; j_call: TRBJ1-1; cdr3_nt: TGTGCCAGCGGGAGGACCTCGGCGGATAGGGGCACTGAAGCTTTCTTT; cdr3_aa: CASGRTSADRGTEAFF
d_call: .; v_call: TRBV29-1; clone_size: .; j_call: TRBJ1-2; cdr3_nt: TGCAGCACCACGACAGGAAACTATGGCTACACCTTC; cdr3_aa: CSTTTGNYGYTF
d_call: .; v_call: TRBV7-9; clone_size: few; j_call: TRBJ2-5; cdr3_nt: TGTGCCAGCATGCCTCAAGAGACCCAGTACTTC; cdr3_aa: CASMPQETQYF
d_call: .; v_call: TRBV7-9; clone_size: .; j_call: TRBJ2-1; cdr3_nt: TGTGCCAGCGGCTTATACTCCTACAATGAGCAGTTCTTC; cdr3_aa: CASGLYSYNEQFF
d_call: TRBD1; v_call: TRBV4-2; clone_size: .; j_call: TRBJ2-3; cdr3_nt: TGTGCCAGCAGCCCTGCCGGGACAGTCGTGGATACGCAGTATTTT; cdr3_aa: CASSPAGTVVDTQYF
d_call: TRBD2; v_call: TRBV4-3; clone_size: .; j_call: TRBJ2-7; cdr3_nt: TGCGCCAGCAGCCAAGATCGCGGGAGCGGGTACGAGCAGTACTTC; cdr3_aa: CASSQDRGSGYEQYF
d_call: .; v_call: TRBV12-3/TRBV12-4; clone_size: few; j_call: TRBJ1-5; cdr3_nt: TGTGTTGGCCCTGGACACTATAGCAATCAGCCCCAGCATTTT; cdr3_aa: CVGPGHYSNQPQHF
d_call: TRBD2; v_call: TRBV24-1; clone_size: .; j_call: TRBJ2-1; cdr3_nt: TGTGCCACCAGTGATGGTAGCGGGAGGGCCATCCACAATGAGCAGTTCTTC; cdr3_aa: CATSDGSGRAIHNEQFF
d_call: .; v_call: TRBV5-1; clone_size: once; j_call: TRBJ1-2; cdr3_nt: TGCGCCAGCAGGATTCAGCATAACTATGGCTACACCTTC; cdr3_aa: CASRIQHNYGYTF